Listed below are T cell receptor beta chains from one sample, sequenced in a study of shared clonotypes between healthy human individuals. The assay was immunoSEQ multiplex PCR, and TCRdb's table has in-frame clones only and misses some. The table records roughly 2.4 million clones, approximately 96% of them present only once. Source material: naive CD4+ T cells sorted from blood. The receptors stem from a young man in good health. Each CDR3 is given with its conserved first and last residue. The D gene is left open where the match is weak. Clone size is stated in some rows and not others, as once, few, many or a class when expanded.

CASSQGGERHNEQFF TGCGCCAGCAGCCAAGGAGGTGAGAGACACAATGAGCAGTTCTTC TRBJ2-1 - - TRBV4-3 15
CASSLGYNRDTGLVKLFF TGCGCCAGCAGCTTGGGGTATAACCGGGACACCGGTTTGGTGAAACTGTTTTTT TRBJ1-4 - - TRBV5-1 18
CAWSRRGGINEKLFF TGTGCCTGGAGCCGGCGTGGCGGTATTAATGAAAAACTGTTTTTT TRBJ1-4 - - TRBV30 15
CASSVPSGSGTQYF TGTGCCAGCAGTGTGCCTAGCGGATCGGGGACCCAGTACTTC TRBJ2-5 TRBD2 few TRBV2 14
CASRGGTYEQYF TGTGCCAGCAGGGGGGGTACCTACGAGCAGTACTTC TRBJ2-7 - - TRBV28 12
CAWSGTGRAGELFF TGTGCCTGGTCCGGGACAGGGAGGGCCGGGGAGCTGTTTTTT TRBJ2-2 TRBD1 - TRBV30 14
CASNPGPTGYTF TGTGCCAGCAACCCCGGGCCGACTGGCTACACCTTC TRBJ1-2 - - TRBV28 12
CATSRGGNSYNSPLHF TGTGCCACCAGCAGAGGGGGTAACTCCTATAATTCACCCCTCCACTTT TRBJ1-6 - once TRBV15 16
CASSYGPRVTGELFF TGTGCCAGCAGTTACGGACCCAGGGTCACCGGGGAGCTGTTTTTT TRBJ2-2 - - TRBV6-6 15
CASSLAVQGAGGEQYF TGCGCCAGCAGCTTGGCCGTACAGGGGGCAGGAGGCGAGCAGTACTTC TRBJ2-7 TRBD1 - TRBV5-1 16
CASSVGGGKETQYF TGTGCCAGCAGCGTAGGAGGGGGGAAAGAGACCCAGTACTTC TRBJ2-5 - - TRBV9 14
CSVVSNLWGTEAFF TGCAGCGTTGTCAGCAACCTCTGGGGCACTGAAGCTTTCTTT TRBJ1-1 - - TRBV29-1 14
CASSLRDRAQANYGYTF TGTGCCAGCAGCTTACGGGACAGGGCTCAAGCTAACTATGGCTACACCTTC TRBJ1-2 TRBD1 once TRBV11-3 17
CAIQNGMNTEAFF TGTGCCATCCAAAATGGGATGAACACTGAAGCTTTCTTT TRBJ1-1 - once TRBV10-3 13
CASSLFRDQPQHF TGTGCCAGCAGCTTATTTCGGGACCAGCCCCAGCATTTT TRBJ1-5 - - TRBV7-2 13
CASSYQDRRNGYTF TGTGCCAGCAGTTACCAAGACAGGCGCAACGGCTACACCTTC TRBJ1-2 - - TRBV6-6 14
CASSPWTGNYGYTF TGCGCCAGCAGCCCATGGACAGGCAACTATGGCTACACCTTC TRBJ1-2 TRBD1 - TRBV4-1 14
CSAIKSTDTQYF TGCAGCGCTATAAAATCCACAGATACGCAGTATTTT TRBJ2-3 - - TRBV29-1 12
CASSDSGTVANYGYTF TGTGCCAGCAGTGATTCCGGGACAGTTGCTAACTATGGCTACACCTTC TRBJ1-2 TRBD1 - TRBV6-1 16
CASSAGTGISNQPQHF TGTGCCAGTAGTGCGGGGACAGGGATTAGCAATCAGCCCCAGCATTTT TRBJ1-5 TRBD1 - TRBV19 16
CASSPNYGAEDGYTF TGTGCCAGCAGTCCGAATTACGGGGCGGAAGATGGCTACACCTTC TRBJ1-2 - - TRBV6-5 15
CASSIVTGTSRYNEQFF TGTGCCAGTAGTATAGTAACCGGGACTAGCAGATACAATGAGCAGTTCTTC TRBJ2-1 TRBD2 - TRBV19 17
CASSYGDRVRAGELFF TGTGCCAGCAGTTACGGGGACAGGGTTAGGGCCGGGGAGCTGTTTTTT TRBJ2-2 TRBD1 - TRBV6-5 16
CASSWDTTNEKLFF TGCGCCAGCAGCTGGGACACAACTAATGAAAAACTGTTTTTT TRBJ1-4 - - TRBV5-1 14
CASSDREGGNTIYF TGTGCCAGCAGCGACCGGGAGGGTGGAAACACCATATATTTT TRBJ1-3 - - TRBV9 14
CASSSYAGTGGLNYGYTF TGTGCCAGCAGCTCCTACGCCGGGACAGGGGGCCTTAACTATGGCTACACCTTC TRBJ1-2 TRBD1 - TRBV13 18
CASSEGLAGAGELFF TGCGCCAGCAGTGAGGGACTAGCGGGCGCCGGGGAGCTGTTTTTT TRBJ2-2 TRBD2 - TRBV10-1 15
CASTLDRAETQYF TGTGCCAGCACCTTGGACAGGGCAGAGACCCAGTACTTC TRBJ2-5 TRBD1 - TRBV6-1 13
CASSLAPGTGGANEQYF TGTGCCAGCAGCTTAGCCCCCGGGACGGGAGGGGCTAACGAGCAGTACTTC TRBJ2-7 TRBD2 - TRBV7-9 17
CAIMTFADGNTIYF TGTGCCATTATGACTTTTGCGGATGGAAACACCATATATTTT TRBJ1-3 - - TRBV7-6 14
CASSMWGASTDTQYF TGTGCCAGCAGTATGTGGGGGGCCTCCACAGATACGCAGTATTTT TRBJ2-3 - - TRBV27 15
CASSLEASKNTEAFF TGTGCCAGCAGCTTAGAGGCATCAAAGAACACTGAAGCTTTCTTT TRBJ1-1 - - TRBV7-9 15
CASSGGVGFQPQHF TGTGCCAGTAGCGGGGGGGTGGGGTTTCAGCCCCAGCATTTT TRBJ1-5 - - TRBV27 14
CASSLGDRGSYEQYF TGTGCCAGCAGCTTAGGTGACAGGGGTTCCTACGAGCAGTACTTC TRBJ2-7 TRBD1 - TRBV11-2 15
CASSLARGAGEKLFF TGTGCCAGCAGCTTAGCGCGGGGGGCAGGGGAAAAACTGTTTTTT TRBJ1-4 - once TRBV7-6 15
CASSKGLQGPQPQHF TGTGCCAGCAGCAAAGGCCTGCAGGGGCCTCAGCCCCAGCATTTT TRBJ1-5 - - TRBV21-1 15